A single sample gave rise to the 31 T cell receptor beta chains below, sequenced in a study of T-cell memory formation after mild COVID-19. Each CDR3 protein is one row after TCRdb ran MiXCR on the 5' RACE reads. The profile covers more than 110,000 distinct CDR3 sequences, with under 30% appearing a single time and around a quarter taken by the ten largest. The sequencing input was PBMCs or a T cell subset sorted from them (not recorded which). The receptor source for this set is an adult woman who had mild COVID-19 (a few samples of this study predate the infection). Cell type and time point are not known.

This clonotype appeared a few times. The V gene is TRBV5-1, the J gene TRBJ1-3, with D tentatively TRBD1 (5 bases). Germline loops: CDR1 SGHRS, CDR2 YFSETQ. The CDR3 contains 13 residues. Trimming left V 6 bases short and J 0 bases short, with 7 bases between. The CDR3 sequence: CASTGFSGNTIYF. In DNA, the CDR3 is TGCGCCAGCACAGGGTTCTCTGGAAACACCATATATTTT.

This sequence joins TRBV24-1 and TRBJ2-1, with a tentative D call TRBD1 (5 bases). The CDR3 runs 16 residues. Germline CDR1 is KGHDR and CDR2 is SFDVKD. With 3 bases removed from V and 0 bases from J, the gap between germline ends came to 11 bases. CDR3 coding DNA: TGTGCCACCAGTGATCCAAGGGGCAGCTCCTACAATGAGCAGTTCTTC. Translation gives CATSDPRGSSYNEQFF.

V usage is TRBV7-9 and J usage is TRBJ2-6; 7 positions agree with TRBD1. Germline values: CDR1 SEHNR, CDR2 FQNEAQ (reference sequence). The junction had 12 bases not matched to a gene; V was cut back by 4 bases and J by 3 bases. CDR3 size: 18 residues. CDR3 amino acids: CASSSSGQFLVGANVLTF. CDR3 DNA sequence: TGTGCCAGCAGCTCCTCGGGACAGTTCCTGGTTGGGGCCAACGTCCTGACTTTC.

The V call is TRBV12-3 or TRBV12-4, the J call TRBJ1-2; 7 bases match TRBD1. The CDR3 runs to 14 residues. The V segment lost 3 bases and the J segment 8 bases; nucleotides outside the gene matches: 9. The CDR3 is CASSFLPTGNGYTF. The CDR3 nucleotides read TGTGCCAGCAGTTTTTTACCGACAGGGAACGGCTACACCTTC.

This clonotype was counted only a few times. The CDR3 loop reads CASGLPLAGTYTGELFF. The DNA for the CDR3 is TGTGCCAGCGGGCTCCCTTTAGCGGGGACTTACACCGGGGAGCTGTTTTTT. V gene TRBV7-9 combines with J gene TRBJ2-2; 8 bases fit TRBD2. The germline V gene encodes CDR1 SEHNR and CDR2 FQNEAQ (reference sequence). The CDR3 has 17 residues. The ends lost 8 bases at V and 3 bases at J; junction bases unmatched: 14.

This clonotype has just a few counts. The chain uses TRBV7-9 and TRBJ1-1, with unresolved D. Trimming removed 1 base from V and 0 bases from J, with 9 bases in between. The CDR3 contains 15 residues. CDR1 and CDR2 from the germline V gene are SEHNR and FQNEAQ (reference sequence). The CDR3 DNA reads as TGTGCCAGCAGCTTAGTCGGCATAATGAACACTGAAGCTTTCTTT. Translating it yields CASSLVGIMNTEAFF.

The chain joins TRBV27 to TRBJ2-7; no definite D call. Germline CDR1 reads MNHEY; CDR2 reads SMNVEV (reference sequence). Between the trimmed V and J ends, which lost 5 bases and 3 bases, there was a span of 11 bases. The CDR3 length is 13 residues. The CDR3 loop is CASSPGPNYEQYF. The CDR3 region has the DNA TGTGCCAGCAGTCCCGGGCCCAACTACGAGCAGTACTTC.

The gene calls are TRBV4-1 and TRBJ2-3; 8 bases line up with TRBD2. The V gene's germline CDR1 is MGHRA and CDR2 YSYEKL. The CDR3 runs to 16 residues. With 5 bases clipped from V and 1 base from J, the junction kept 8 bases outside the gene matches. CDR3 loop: CASSFSGEGGTDTQYF. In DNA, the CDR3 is TGCGCCAGCAGCTTTAGCGGGGAGGGAGGCACAGATACGCAGTATTTT.

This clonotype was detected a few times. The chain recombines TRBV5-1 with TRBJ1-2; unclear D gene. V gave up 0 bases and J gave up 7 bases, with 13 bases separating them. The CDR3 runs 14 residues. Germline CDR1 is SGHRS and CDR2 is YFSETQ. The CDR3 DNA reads TGCGCCAGCAGCTTGGTAACACGGAAGACTGGCTACACCTTC. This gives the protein CASSLVTRKTGYTF.

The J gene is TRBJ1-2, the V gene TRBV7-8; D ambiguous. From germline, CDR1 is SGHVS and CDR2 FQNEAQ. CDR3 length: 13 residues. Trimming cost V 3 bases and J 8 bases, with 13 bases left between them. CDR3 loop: CASSFASSGGYTF. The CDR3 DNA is TGTGCCAGCAGCTTCGCCTCCTCCGGGGGCTACACCTTC.

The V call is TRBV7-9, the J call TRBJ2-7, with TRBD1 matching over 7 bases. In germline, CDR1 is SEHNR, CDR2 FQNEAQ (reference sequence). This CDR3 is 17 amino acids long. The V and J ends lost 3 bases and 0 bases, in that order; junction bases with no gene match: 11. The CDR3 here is CASSLFQGDVRSYEQYF. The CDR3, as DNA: TGTGCCAGCAGCTTGTTCCAGGGGGACGTACGCTCCTACGAGCAGTACTTC.

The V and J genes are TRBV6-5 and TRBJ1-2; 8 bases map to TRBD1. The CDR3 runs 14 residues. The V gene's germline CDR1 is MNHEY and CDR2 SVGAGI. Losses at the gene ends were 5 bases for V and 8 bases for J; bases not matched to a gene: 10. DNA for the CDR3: TGTGCCAGCAGTGGACAGGGCCTATTTTACGGCTACACCTTC. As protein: CASSGQGLFYGYTF.

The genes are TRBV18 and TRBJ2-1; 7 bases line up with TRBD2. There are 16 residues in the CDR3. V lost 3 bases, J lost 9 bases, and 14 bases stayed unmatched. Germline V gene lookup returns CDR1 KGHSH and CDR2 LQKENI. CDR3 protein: CASSPFQRREFSEQFF. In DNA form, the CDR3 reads TGTGCCAGCTCACCCTTTCAGCGGCGGGAGTTTAGTGAGCAGTTCTTC.

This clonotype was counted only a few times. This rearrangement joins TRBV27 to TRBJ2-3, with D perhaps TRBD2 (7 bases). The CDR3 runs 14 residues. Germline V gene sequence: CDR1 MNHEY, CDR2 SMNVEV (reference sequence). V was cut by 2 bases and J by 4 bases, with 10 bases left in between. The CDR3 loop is CASSLIGGPDTQYF. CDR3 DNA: TGTGCCAGCAGTTTAATCGGGGGGCCAGATACGCAGTATTTT.

The CDR3 DNA follows: TGTGCCAGCAGTCCCCGGACAAACGAGCAGTACTTC. Its translation: CASSPRTNEQYF. The V call is TRBV6-2 or TRBV6-3, the J call TRBJ2-7, with D tentatively TRBD1 (5 bases). From germline, CDR1 is MNHEY and CDR2 SVGEGT. Trimming pared 5 bases from V and 5 bases from J, leaving 10 bases between. CDR3 length: 12 amino acids.

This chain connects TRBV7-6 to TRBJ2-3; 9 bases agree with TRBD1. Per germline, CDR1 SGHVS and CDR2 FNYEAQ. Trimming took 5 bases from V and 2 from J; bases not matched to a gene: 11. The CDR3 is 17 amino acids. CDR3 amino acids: CASSPGTGTGLTDTQYF. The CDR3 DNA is TGTGCCAGCAGCCCAGGGACCGGGACAGGGCTCACAGATACGCAGTATTTT.

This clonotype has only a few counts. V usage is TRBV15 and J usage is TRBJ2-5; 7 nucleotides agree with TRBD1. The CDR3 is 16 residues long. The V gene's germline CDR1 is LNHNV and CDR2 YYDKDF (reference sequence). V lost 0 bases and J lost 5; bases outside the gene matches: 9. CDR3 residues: CATSRELSGGAETQYF. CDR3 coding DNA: TGTGCCACCAGCAGAGAACTGTCAGGGGGTGCGGAGACCCAGTACTTC. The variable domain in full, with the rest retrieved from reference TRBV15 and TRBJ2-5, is DAMVIQNPRYQVTQFGKPVTLSCSQTLNHNVMYWYQQKSSQAPKLLFHYYDKDFNNEADTPDNFQSRRPNTSFCFLDIRSPGLGDTAMYLCATSRELSGGAETQYFGPGTRLLVL.

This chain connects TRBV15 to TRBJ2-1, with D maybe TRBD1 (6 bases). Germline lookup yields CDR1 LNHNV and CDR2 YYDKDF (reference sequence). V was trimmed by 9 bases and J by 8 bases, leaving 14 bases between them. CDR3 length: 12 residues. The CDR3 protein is CATAGEEDEQFF. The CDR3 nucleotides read TGTGCCACGGCAGGGGAAGAGGATGAGCAGTTCTTC.

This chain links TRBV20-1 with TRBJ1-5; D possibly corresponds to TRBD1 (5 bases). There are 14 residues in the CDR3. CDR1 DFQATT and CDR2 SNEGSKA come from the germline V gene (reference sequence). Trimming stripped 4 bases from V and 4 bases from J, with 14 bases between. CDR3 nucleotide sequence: TGCAGTGCTACGGGGCAGGGAGGTAATCAGCCCCAGCATTTT. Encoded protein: CSATGQGGNQPQHF.

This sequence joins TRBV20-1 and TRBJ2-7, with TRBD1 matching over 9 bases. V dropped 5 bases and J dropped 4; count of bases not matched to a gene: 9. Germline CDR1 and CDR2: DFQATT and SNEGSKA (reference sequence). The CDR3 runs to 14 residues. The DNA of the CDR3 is TGCAGTGCTTTTCCGGGACAGGGAGAATACGAGCAGTACTTC. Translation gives CSAFPGQGEYEQYF.

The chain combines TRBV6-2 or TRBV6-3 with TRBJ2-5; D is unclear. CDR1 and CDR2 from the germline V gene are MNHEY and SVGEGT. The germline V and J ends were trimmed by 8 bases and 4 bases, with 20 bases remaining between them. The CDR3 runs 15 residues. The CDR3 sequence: CASGQLRAEGETQYF. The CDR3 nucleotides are TGTGCCAGCGGCCAACTCCGGGCTGAAGGAGAGACCCAGTACTTC.

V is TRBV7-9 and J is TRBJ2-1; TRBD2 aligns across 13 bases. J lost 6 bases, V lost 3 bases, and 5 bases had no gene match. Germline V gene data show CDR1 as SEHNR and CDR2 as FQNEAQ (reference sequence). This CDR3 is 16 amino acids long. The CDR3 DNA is TGTGCCAGCAGCTTGGGACTAGCGGGAAGAATCAATGAGCAGTTCTTC. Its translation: CASSLGLAGRINEQFF.

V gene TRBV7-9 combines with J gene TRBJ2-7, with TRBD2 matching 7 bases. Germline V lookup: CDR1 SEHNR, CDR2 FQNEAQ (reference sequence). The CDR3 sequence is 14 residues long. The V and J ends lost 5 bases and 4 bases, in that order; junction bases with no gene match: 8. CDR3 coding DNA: TGTGCCAGCAGCACACAGAGGCGGGAGTACGAGCAGTACTTC. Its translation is CASSTQRREYEQYF.

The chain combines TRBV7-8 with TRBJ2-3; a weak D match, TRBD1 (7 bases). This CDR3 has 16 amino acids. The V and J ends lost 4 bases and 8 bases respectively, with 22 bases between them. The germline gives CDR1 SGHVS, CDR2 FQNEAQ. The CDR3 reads CASSSPGQPDGGTQYF. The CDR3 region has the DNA TGTGCCAGCAGCTCGCCGGGACAGCCGGACGGGGGTACGCAGTATTTT.

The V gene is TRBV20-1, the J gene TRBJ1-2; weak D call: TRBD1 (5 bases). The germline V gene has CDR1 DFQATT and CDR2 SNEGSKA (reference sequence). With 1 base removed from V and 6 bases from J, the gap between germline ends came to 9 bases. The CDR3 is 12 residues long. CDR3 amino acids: CSARGRENGYTF. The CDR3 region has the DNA TGCAGTGCTAGAGGCAGGGAGAATGGCTACACCTTC.

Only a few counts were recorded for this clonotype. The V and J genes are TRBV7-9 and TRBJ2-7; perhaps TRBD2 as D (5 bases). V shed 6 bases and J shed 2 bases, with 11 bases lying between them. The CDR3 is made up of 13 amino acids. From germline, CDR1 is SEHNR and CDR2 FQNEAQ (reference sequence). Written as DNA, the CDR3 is TGTGCCAGCAGTAGCGCAAGAACCTACGAGCAGTACTTC. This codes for CASSSARTYEQYF.

DNA of the CDR3: TGCAGTGCTAGGGGCGCGAGCTCCTACAATGAGCAGTTCTTC. This sequence encodes CSARGASSYNEQFF. The chain combines TRBV20-1 with TRBJ2-1; D is unresolved. V was pared by 3 bases and J by 0 bases, with 9 bases between. The germline V gene has CDR1 DFQATT and CDR2 SNEGSKA (reference sequence). The CDR3 totals 14 residues.

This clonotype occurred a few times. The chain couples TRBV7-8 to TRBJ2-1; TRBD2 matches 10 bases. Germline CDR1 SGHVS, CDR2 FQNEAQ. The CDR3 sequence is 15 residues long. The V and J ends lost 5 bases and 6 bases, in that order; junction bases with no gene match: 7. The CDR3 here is CASSEAGGPSNEQFF. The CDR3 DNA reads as TGTGCCAGCAGCGAAGCGGGAGGGCCCAGCAATGAGCAGTTCTTC.

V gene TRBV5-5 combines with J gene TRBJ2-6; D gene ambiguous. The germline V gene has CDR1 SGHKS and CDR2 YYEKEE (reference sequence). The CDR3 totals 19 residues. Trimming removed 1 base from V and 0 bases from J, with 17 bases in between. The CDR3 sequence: CASSLYGRLVNSGANVLTF. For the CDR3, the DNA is TGTGCCAGCAGCTTGTACGGCAGGCTTGTCAACTCTGGGGCCAACGTCCTGACTTTC.

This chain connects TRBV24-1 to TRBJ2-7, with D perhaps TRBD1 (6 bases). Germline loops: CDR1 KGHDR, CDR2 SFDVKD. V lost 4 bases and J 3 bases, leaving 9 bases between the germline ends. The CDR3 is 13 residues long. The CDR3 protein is CATSDGQIYEQYF. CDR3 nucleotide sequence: TGTGCCACCAGTGACGGACAGATCTACGAGCAGTACTTC.

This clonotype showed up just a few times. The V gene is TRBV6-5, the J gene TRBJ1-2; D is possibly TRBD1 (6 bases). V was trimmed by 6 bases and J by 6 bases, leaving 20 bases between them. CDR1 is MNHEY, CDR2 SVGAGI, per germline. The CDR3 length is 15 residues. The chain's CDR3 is CASSWNRVDFNGYTF. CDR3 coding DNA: TGTGCCAGCAGCTGGAACAGGGTGGATTTCAATGGCTACACCTTC.